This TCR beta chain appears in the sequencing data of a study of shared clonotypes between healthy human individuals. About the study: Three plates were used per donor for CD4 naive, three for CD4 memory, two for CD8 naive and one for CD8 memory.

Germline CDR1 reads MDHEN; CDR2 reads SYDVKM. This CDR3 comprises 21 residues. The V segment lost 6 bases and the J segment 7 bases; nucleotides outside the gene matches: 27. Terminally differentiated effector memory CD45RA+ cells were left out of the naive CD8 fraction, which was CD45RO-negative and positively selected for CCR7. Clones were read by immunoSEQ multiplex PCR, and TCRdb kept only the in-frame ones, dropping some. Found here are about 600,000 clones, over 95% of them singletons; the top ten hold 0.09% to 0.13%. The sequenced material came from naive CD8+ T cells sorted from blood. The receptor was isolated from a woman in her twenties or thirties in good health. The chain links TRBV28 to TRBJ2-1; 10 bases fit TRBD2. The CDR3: CASRPAFRDSGRVGWFNEQFF. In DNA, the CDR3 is TGTGCCAGCAGACCCGCCTTTAGGGACAGCGGGAGGGTTGGGTGGTTTAATGAGCAGTTCTTC. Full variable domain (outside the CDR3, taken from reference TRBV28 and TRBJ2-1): DVKVTQSSRYLVKRTGEKVFLECVQDMDHENMFWYRQDPGLGLRLIYFSYDVKMKEKGDIPEGYSVSREKKERFSLILESASTNQTSMYLCASRPAFRDSGRVGWFNEQFFGPGTRLTVL.